This T cell receptor (beta chain) originates from a study of shared clonotypes between healthy human individuals. As defined, naive CD8 cells were CD45RO-negative and positively selected for CCR7, with terminally differentiated effector memory CD45RA+ cells excluded. The protocol was immunoSEQ multiplex PCR, while the TCRdb copy is restricted to in-frame clones and leaves out a portion. The data contain some 2 million clones, about 95% of them singletons. The CDR3 has 17 amino acids. Germline lookup yields CDR1 SNHLY and CDR2 FYNNEI. V shed 1 base and J shed 4 bases, with 20 bases lying between them.

The sample comprised naive CD8+ T cells sorted from blood. The receptor was isolated from a young man in good health. The rearrangement links TRBV2 to TRBJ2-7; D remains ambiguous. CDR3 protein: CASSEVGSGPAPYEQYF. The CDR3 DNA reads as TGTGCCAGCAGTGAAGTGGGGTCGGGCCCCGCTCCATACGAGCAGTACTTC.